This T cell receptor beta chain was recovered during a study of CD4+ T cells in melanoma. The V gene lost 4 bases and the J gene lost 2 bases, with 11 bases spanning the gap. The CDR3 covers 13 residues. CDR1 GTSNPN and CDR2 SVGIG come from the germline V gene (reference sequence). The protocol was immunoSEQ multiplex PCR, while the TCRdb copy is restricted to in-frame clones and leaves out a portion. The profile shows 12,000 to 15,000 clones, about three quarters of them singletons. The clonotype was recovered from a human donor with melanoma. Source material: cells from a culture (not recorded whether cultured in vitro). The rearrangement uses TRBV30 and TRBJ1-2; D unclear. The CDR3 region is CAWTRAPNYGYTF. CDR3 DNA sequence: TGTGCCTGGACGAGGGCCCCGAACTATGGCTACACCTTC.